Described below is a single T cell receptor (beta chain) sequence and its context. Preparation of the TCRbeta library was carried out with unique molecular identifiers. A single record per CDR3 protein comes from TCRdb applying MiXCR to the PCR reads. The sample lists a few hundred thousand distinct CDR3 sequences; less than 15% were seen once. This record belongs to a study of T-cell reconstitution after alpha-beta-depleted transplantation in children. The CDR3 sequence is 15 residues long. Trimming at V came to 1 base and at J to 4 bases, leaving 4 bases not matched to a gene. The V gene's germline CDR1 is SGHTA and CDR2 FQGNSA.

This chain connects TRBV7-2 to TRBJ2-3; TRBD1 agrees at 8 bases. Sequencing used PBMCs, obtained from the stem cell graft. This receptor was taken from a human donor who donated a stem cell graft to a child with Fanconi anemia. The DNA for the CDR3 is TGTGCCAGCAGCTTAGACAGGGGGGTTTCAGATACGCAGTATTTT. Encoded protein: CASSLDRGVSDTQYF.